A selection of T cell receptor beta chains follows, all from one sample in a study of blood T cell repertoires in COVID-19. Here immunoSEQ multiplex PCR was the method, and the copy in TCRdb shows in-frame clones only, minus some. The table records 100,000 to 150,000 clones, 90% of them present only once. The sequenced material came from peripheral blood. The receptors shown here come from a woman aged 60 to 75 with COVID-19, enrolled during active disease. The CDR3 runs from the conserved cysteine through the conserved F or W. The D gene is left open where the match is weak. Some rows mark clone size as missing; the rest say once, few, many or name a class of expanded clone.

.	TRBV6-2/TRBV6-3	TRBJ1-5	.	CASSYTGNYQPQHF	TGTGCCAGCAGTTACACCGGGAATTATCAGCCCCAGCATTTT
.	TRBV29-1	TRBJ2-2	TRBD1	CSVSPPLGTAPGELFF	TGCAGCGTTTCCCCTCCTCTCGGGACAGCTCCCGGGGAGCTGTTTTTT
.	TRBV3-1/TRBV3-2	TRBJ1-5	.	CASSYSSNQPQHF	TGTGCCAGCAGCTACAGTAGCAATCAGCCCCAGCATTTT
.	TRBV7-2	TRBJ2-3	.	CASSLQGGDTQYF	TGTGCCAGCAGCTTACAGGGCGGAGATACGCAGTATTTT
.	TRBV28	TRBJ2-7	TRBD1	CASRGTGVAYEQYF	TGTGCCAGCAGGGGGACAGGGGTTGCGTACGAGCAGTACTTC
.	TRBV5-1	TRBJ2-2	TRBD2	CASSWTSGGGGELFF	TGCGCCAGCAGCTGGACTAGCGGGGGTGGCGGGGAGCTGTTTTTT
.	TRBV5-8	TRBJ2-4	.	CASSLPGLAKNIQYF	TGTGCCAGCAGCCTTCCGGGACTAGCCAAAAACATTCAGTACTTC
.	TRBV27	TRBJ2-7	TRBD1	CASTPRTGWYEQYF	TGTGCCAGCACCCCCCGGACAGGCTGGTACGAGCAGTACTTC
.	TRBV10-3	TRBJ1-1	.	CAITRETNTEAFF	TGTGCCATCACGAGGGAGACGAACACTGAAGCTTTCTTT
.	TRBV15	TRBJ1-5	.	CATSNGPQGTGQPQHF	TGTGCCACCAGCAACGGCCCCCAGGGAACCGGTCAGCCCCAGCATTTT
.	TRBV27	TRBJ1-5	.	CASSKTGQSLVSPQHF	TGTGCCAGCAGTAAAACGGGACAAAGCCTGGTATCGCCCCAGCATTTT
.	TRBV9	TRBJ1-5	.	CASSVDQSSNQPQHF	TGTGCCAGCAGCGTAGACCAGTCGAGCAATCAGCCCCAGCATTTT
.	TRBV5-4	TRBJ1-1	TRBD1	CASSRRGDRGRNTEAFF	TGTGCCAGCAGTCGACGGGGGGACAGGGGGCGGAACACTGAAGCTTTCTTT
.	TRBV7-2	TRBJ2-4	.	CASSPAPAGMYF	TGTGCCAGCAGCCCAGCGCCCGCAGGGATGTACTTC
.	TRBV11-2	TRBJ2-1	TRBD2	CASSLSGGRSSYNEQFF	TGTGCCAGCAGCTTAAGCGGGGGGCGGAGCTCCTACAATGAGCAGTTCTTC
.	TRBV27	TRBJ1-1	.	CASLNPGYTEAFF	TGTGCCAGCCTGAATCCGGGGTACACTGAAGCTTTCTTT
.	TRBV7-3	TRBJ1-1	TRBD1	CASSAASGTGRSEAFF	TGTGCCAGCAGCGCCGCATCCGGGACAGGGCGTAGTGAAGCTTTCTTT
once	TRBV27	TRBJ2-3	.	CASTPQIGGAADTQYF	TGTGCCAGCACCCCGCAAATTGGGGGGGCGGCAGATACGCAGTATTTT
.	TRBV3-1/TRBV3-2	TRBJ1-2	TRBD1	CASSQAGTGGGYTF	TGTGCCAGCAGCCAGGCCGGGACAGGGGGCGGCTACACCTTC
once	TRBV6-1	TRBJ1-1	.	CASSEASSPAFF	TGTGCCAGCAGTGAAGCGTCATCCCCAGCTTTCTTT
.	TRBV10-3	TRBJ1-4	.	CATGGIDEKLFF	TGTGCCACCGGGGGGATCGATGAAAAACTGTTTTTT
.	TRBV7-3	TRBJ2-2	TRBD1	CASSLAGGLNTGELFF	TGTGCCAGCAGCTTAGCAGGGGGCTTGAACACCGGGGAGCTGTTTTTT
.	TRBV5-1	TRBJ1-1	.	CASRKDTNTEAFF	TGCGCCAGTAGGAAGGACACGAACACTGAAGCTTTCTTT
.	TRBV6-2/TRBV6-3	TRBJ1-6	TRBD1	CASSSGGVLNSPLHF	TGTGCCAGCAGTTCAGGGGGCGTTCTTAATTCACCCCTCCACTTT
.	TRBV5-4	TRBJ2-1	.	CASSLGAGASNEQFF	TGTGCCAGCAGCTTGGGCGCAGGGGCCTCAAATGAGCAGTTCTTC
.	TRBV30	TRBJ1-6	TRBD1	CAWNPGQGNSPLHF	TGTGCCTGGAATCCGGGACAGGGGAATTCACCCCTCCACTTT
.	TRBV13	TRBJ2-7	.	CASSFFQYEQYF	TGTGCCAGCAGTTTTTTTCAGTACGAGCAGTACTTC
.	TRBV6-1	TRBJ1-2	.	CASSGEQGRALTYGYTF	TGTGCCAGCAGTGGTGAGCAGGGTCGCGCCCTGACTTATGGCTACACCTTC
.	TRBV7-2	TRBJ2-7	TRBD2	CASSSWGGSYEQYF	TGTGCCAGCAGCTCCTGGGGGGGATCCTACGAGCAGTACTTC
.	TRBV30	TRBJ1-5	TRBD1	CAWDRGEQPQHF	TGTGCCTGGGACAGGGGTGAACAGCCCCAGCATTTT
.	TRBV7-9	TRBJ2-7	.	CASSITDSSYEQYF	TGTGCCAGCAGCATTACCGACAGCTCCTACGAGCAGTACTTC
.	TRBV6-5	TRBJ2-1	.	CASSYSTRGHYNEQFF	TGTGCCAGCAGTTACTCGACTAGGGGCCATTACAATGAGCAGTTCTTC
.	TRBV19	TRBJ1-6	.	CASRQGSPLHF	TGTGCCAGTAGACAGGGTTCACCCCTCCACTTT
.	TRBV2	TRBJ2-1	.	CASSVRLVGPYNEQFF	TGTGCCAGCAGTGTGCGACTAGTAGGGCCCTACAATGAGCAGTTCTTC
.	TRBV7-2	TRBJ2-7	TRBD1	CASSQGQGAFYEQYF	TGTGCCAGCAGCCAAGGACAGGGGGCGTTTTACGAGCAGTACTTC
.	TRBV28	TRBJ2-7	.	CASSASWGVLYEQYF	TGTGCCAGCAGTGCGTCTTGGGGGGTACTCTACGAGCAGTACTTC
.	TRBV18	TRBJ1-2	.	CASSTSTGGGSDGYTF	TGTGCCAGCTCAACCTCGACGGGAGGGGGATCTGACGGCTACACCTTC
.	TRBV3-1/TRBV3-2	TRBJ2-5	.	CASSVRGTQYF	TGTGCCAGCAGCGTCCGAGGGACCCAGTACTTC
.	TRBV6-5	TRBJ1-2	.	CASKKSEGLYGYTF	TGTGCCAGCAAGAAATCCGAGGGCCTCTATGGCTACACCTTC
.	TRBV12-3/TRBV12-4	TRBJ2-7	.	CASRRETSYEQYF	TGTGCCAGCAGACGGGAGACGAGCTACGAGCAGTACTTC
.	TRBV5-1	TRBJ2-5	.	CASSTRRSQETQYF	TGCGCCAGCAGCACCCGACGGAGCCAAGAGACCCAGTACTTC
.	TRBV19	TRBJ2-3	.	CASSLLSTDTQYF	TGTGCCAGTAGTTTGTTAAGCACAGATACGCAGTATTTT
.	TRBV9	TRBJ1-2	.	CASSGTGRVYGYTF	TGTGCCAGCAGCGGCACAGGGAGGGTCTATGGCTACACCTTC
.	TRBV7-8	TRBJ1-5	TRBD1	CASSLAGRTGQGISQPQHF	TGTGCCAGCAGCTTAGCGGGTAGGACAGGGCAAGGGATTAGTCAGCCCCAGCATTTT
once	TRBV6-8	TRBJ2-3	TRBD2	CASSYLGLASTDTQYF	TGTGCCAGCAGTTACTTAGGACTAGCTAGCACAGATACGCAGTATTTT
once	TRBV3-1/TRBV3-2	TRBJ1-2	.	CASSPAGEVNYGYTF	TGTGCCAGCAGCCCCGCAGGGGAAGTTAACTATGGCTACACCTTC
.	TRBV4-1	TRBJ1-2	TRBD1	CASSQGQGAYGYTF	TGCGCCAGCAGCCAAGGACAGGGGGCCTATGGCTACACCTTC
.	TRBV18	TRBJ1-1	TRBD1	CASSPYKTGTGVEAFF	TGTGCCAGCTCACCTTACAAGACCGGGACAGGGGTTGAAGCTTTCTTT
.	TRBV5-1	TRBJ2-1	TRBD2	CASSLMAGGDNEQFF	TGCGCCAGCAGCTTGATGGCGGGGGGCGACAATGAGCAGTTCTTC
.	TRBV27	TRBJ1-3	TRBD1	CASSFSTGPGNTIYF	TGTGCCAGCAGTTTTTCGACAGGGCCTGGAAACACCATATATTTT
.	TRBV19	TRBJ2-2	.	CASSIEGGDSWNTGELFF	TGTGCCAGTAGTATAGAAGGGGGTGACAGTTGGAACACCGGGGAGCTGTTTTTT
few	TRBV4-3	TRBJ2-3	.	CASSQDRAARTDTQYF	TGCGCCAGCAGCCAAGACAGAGCGGCACGCACAGATACGCAGTATTTT
.	TRBV19	TRBJ1-2	TRBD1	CASSMMAQGGGYTF	TGTGCCAGTAGTATGATGGCCCAAGGGGGCGGCTACACCTTC
.	TRBV5-4	TRBJ1-2	.	CASSLQVNYGYTF	TGTGCCAGCAGCTTACAGGTTAACTATGGCTACACCTTC
.	TRBV10-3	TRBJ2-3	.	CAISEGGTDTQYF	TGTGCCATCAGTGAGGGAGGGACAGATACGCAGTATTTT
.	TRBV5-5	TRBJ2-4	.	CASSWTVLAKNIQYF	TGTGCCAGCAGCTGGACAGTTCTAGCCAAAAACATTCAGTACTTC
.	TRBV12-3/TRBV12-4	TRBJ1-5	.	CASSLIENQPQHF	TGTGCCAGCAGTTTGATCGAGAATCAGCCCCAGCATTTT
.	TRBV18	TRBJ2-1	.	CASSPLASYNEQFF	TGTGCCAGCTCACCACTAGCGAGTTACAATGAGCAGTTCTTC
.	TRBV6-2/TRBV6-3	TRBJ1-3	.	CASSSEGLLPGNTIYF	TGTGCCAGCAGCTCAGAGGGACTCCTGCCAGGAAACACCATATATTTT
.	TRBV6-5	TRBJ1-4	.	CASSRGEGKLFF	TGTGCCAGCAGTAGAGGCGAAGGAAAACTGTTTTTT